This T cell receptor beta chain was recovered during a study of a mutant IDH1 vaccine in newly diagnosed glioma. Looking at the study overall: Treated patients showed a male proportion of roughly 62%, a female proportion of around 40%, and a mean age of around 40 years. It was radiotherapy, temozolomide, or both that patients received previously, with most receiving both.

Notes on this clone: Its matching antigen is unknown.

Time point described: week 47, end of study. The content of each vaccine dose was 300 ug of mutant IDH1 20-mer peptide, and topical imiquimod accompanied it. New astrocytomas of WHO grade 3 or 4 that were IDH1-mutant and ATRX-lost were found in the donors. The repertoire was sequenced with immunoSEQ multiplex PCR; TCRdb's copy has only in-frame clones and lacks some. The sample shows about 56,000 clones, approximately 71% of them seen only once. The CDR3 loop spans 15 amino acids. Deletions cut 4 bases from V and 4 bases from J, with 16 bases between. In germline, CDR1 is LGHNA, CDR2 YNFKEQ. V and J are TRBV4-2 and TRBJ1-1; D is perhaps TRBD1 (5 bases). Sequencing used PBMCs, obtained from a glioma patient whose treatment included an IDH1 peptide vaccine. The TCR was taken from a man between 45 and 60 years old with glioma. The CDR3 spells CASSPGVGVTTEAFF. CDR3 coding DNA: TGTGCCAGCAGCCCTGGAGTGGGGGTGACCACTGAAGCTTTCTTT.